This T cell receptor (beta chain) was sequenced in a study of cytomegalovirus exposure and HLA in healthy donors. Study results and limitations: Further analysis, carried out later, found HLA-associated TCR beta chains more clonally expanded than equally common other chains. In vitro confirmation showed a few CMV-associated chains to be CMV antigen specific.

The sample holds a few counts of this clone. The target antigen is unknown. A multiplex PCR was run with 60 Vbeta primers and 13 Jbeta primers. Clones were sequenced by immunoSEQ multiplex PCR, and TCRdb holds only the in-frame ones, with some missing. The sample includes roughly 200,000 clones, roughly three quarters of them seen just once. This CDR3 is built from 13 residues. V was pared by 4 bases and J by 6 bases, with 13 bases between. Germline assignment: CDR1 SQVTM and CDR2 ANQGSEA. The sequenced sample consisted of PBMCs. The source of this sequence is a male donor in good health and CMV-seronegative. V and J are TRBV29-1 and TRBJ2-4; D perhaps matches TRBD1 (6 bases). The CDR3 nucleotides read TGCAGCGTTGTGGGACAATTGGGAAACATTCAGTACTTC. Residues: CSVVGQLGNIQYF.